The 28 T cell receptor beta chains listed next were all sequenced from one sample in a study of shared clonotypes between healthy human individuals (dated by TCRdb to 2019 to 2021). Libraries were constructed by the immunoSEQ multiplex PCR assay. This immuneACCESS table, as held by TCRdb, lists in-frame sequences with V and J called but not all clones. Of the missing ones, under half trace to an unresolved V gene in checked studies; the others have no known cause. The table for this sample lists roughly 2 million clones; 85% to 95% of them were counted only once. The ten largest clones capture roughly 0.13% of the sample. Specimen: naive CD4+ T cells sorted from blood. The cell subset or site label, read with the paper, signifies: CD45RA+ positively selected. The origin of the receptors is a young man in good health.

The chain has TRBV6-4 and TRBJ2-3; D is possibly TRBD1 (6 bases). This CDR3 has 15 amino acids. Looked up from germline, CDR1 is MRHNA and CDR2 is SNTAGT. V lost 5 bases, J lost 2 bases, and 14 bases lay in between. The CDR3 region has the DNA TGTGCCAGCAGTCCAACAGGGTATACCACAGATACGCAGTATTTT. This translates into CASSPTGYTTDTQYF.

This clone was detected only once. This chain links TRBV5-1 with TRBJ2-7, with D possibly being TRBD2 (6 bases). V was trimmed by 0 bases and J by 7 bases, leaving 17 bases between them. The CDR3 runs 15 residues. The V gene's germline CDR1 is SGHRS and CDR2 YFSETQ. This chain's CDR3 is CASSLGSHSRGEQYF. CDR3 in DNA: TGCGCCAGCAGCTTGGGGTCGCACTCCCGGGGGGAGCAGTACTTC.

This clone appeared once. The gene calls are TRBV18 and TRBJ2-5; the match to TRBD1 covers 8 bases. Per germline, CDR1 KGHSH and CDR2 LQKENI. V lost 3 bases to trimming and J lost 1 base; unmatched junction nucleotides: 7. This CDR3 has 16 amino acids. In DNA form, the CDR3 reads TGTGCCAGCTCACCCCTAGCCGGGACAGGCCAAGAGACCCAGTACTTC. It is translated as CASSPLAGTGQETQYF.

The rearrangement uses TRBV6-1 and TRBJ1-2; no clear D gene. V was pared by 2 bases and J by 2 bases, with 9 bases between. The CDR3 length is 14 residues. The germline gives CDR1 MNHNS, CDR2 SASEGT. The CDR3 is CASSEHRTNYGYTF. CDR3 sequence (DNA): TGTGCCAGCAGTGAACATCGGACGAACTATGGCTACACCTTC.

A note on this clone: In the same sample, other DNA sequences code for this CDR3. The chain couples TRBV5-1 to TRBJ1-5; possibly TRBD1 for D (6 bases). The CDR3 covers 14 residues. In germline, CDR1 is SGHRS, CDR2 YFSETQ. Trimming stripped 0 bases from V and 2 bases from J, with 6 bases between. The CDR3 here is CASSLAGGNQPQHF. DNA of the CDR3: TGCGCCAGCAGCTTGGCAGGGGGCAATCAGCCCCAGCATTTT.

V gene TRBV19 combines with J gene TRBJ2-7; D unclear. CDR1 LNHDA and CDR2 SQIVND come from the germline V gene (reference sequence). The CDR3 loop spans 12 amino acids. The V and J ends lost 3 bases and 6 bases respectively, with 9 bases between them. The CDR3 sequence: CASSIGKTEQYF. CDR3 nucleotide sequence: TGTGCCAGTAGTATCGGAAAGACCGAGCAGTACTTC. The full variable domain, its missing parts supplied by reference TRBV19 and TRBJ2-7, is DGGITQSPKYLFRKEGQNVTLSCEQNLNHDAMYWYRQDPGQGLRLIYYSQIVNDFQKGDIAEGYSVSREKKESFPLTVTSAQKNPTAFYLCASSIGKTEQYFGPGTRLTVT.

The chain recombines TRBV6-1 with TRBJ1-4; TRBD1 aligns across 8 bases. The ends lost 9 bases at V and 0 bases at J; junction bases unmatched: 6. CDR1 is MNHNS and CDR2 is SASEGT in the germline V gene. CDR3 length equals 15 residues. The CDR3 DNA reads TGTGCCAGTGAGACAGGGGACGCAACTAATGAAAAACTGTTTTTT. Translating gives CASETGDATNEKLFF.

The rearrangement joins TRBV28 to TRBJ2-3; D gene unclear. The V end lost 5 bases, the J end lost 2 bases, and 11 bases lay between the germline ends. CDR3 size: 14 residues. Germline V lookup: CDR1 MDHEN, CDR2 SYDVKM. The CDR3 protein is CASSRKQPTDTQYF. The CDR3 region has the DNA TGTGCCAGCAGTCGCAAACAACCCACAGATACGCAGTATTTT.

The sample holds one count of this clone. The gene calls are TRBV5-4 and TRBJ2-5; a weak D match, TRBD1 (5 bases). The germline V and J ends were trimmed by 3 bases and 2 bases, with 11 bases remaining between them. This CDR3 is built from 14 residues. CDR1 SGHNT and CDR2 YYREEE come from the germline V gene (reference sequence). CDR3 sequence (DNA): TGTGCCAGCAGCTCCGGACACCTGCAAGAGACCCAGTACTTC. Translation: CASSSGHLQETQYF.

The chain recombines TRBV9 with TRBJ2-1; tentatively, D is TRBD2 (5 bases). From germline, CDR1 is SGDLS and CDR2 YYNGEE. The CDR3 is 15 residues long. Trimming pared 0 bases from V and 7 bases from J, leaving 14 bases between. The DNA of the CDR3 is TGTGCCAGCAGCGTAGAAGGGCTAGCCGCTAATGAGCAGTTCTTC. Its translation: CASSVEGLAANEQFF.

This chain uses TRBV18 with TRBJ1-1; D call uncertain. The V and J ends lost 4 bases and 3 bases respectively, with 12 bases between them. Germline lookup yields CDR1 KGHSH and CDR2 LQKENI. The CDR3 has 14 residues. CDR3 sequence: CASSLGPRDTEAFF. Written as DNA, the CDR3 is TGTGCCAGCTCACTAGGACCAAGGGACACTGAAGCTTTCTTT.

The chain couples TRBV4-2 to TRBJ1-4; D not certain. Germline V gene lookup returns CDR1 LGHNA and CDR2 YNFKEQ. This CDR3 region has 13 residues. V dropped 1 base and J dropped 7 bases, with 7 bases sitting between them. The CDR3 DNA is TGTGCCAGCAGCCAAGGAGACTCTGAAAAACTGTTTTTT. Its protein is CASSQGDSEKLFF.

The rearrangement uses TRBV2 and TRBJ2-7; D might be TRBD1 (6 bases). The CDR3 has 14 amino acids. V was trimmed by 5 bases and J by 3 bases, leaving 14 bases between them. Germline CDR1 SNHLY, CDR2 FYNNEI. The CDR3 bases are TGTGCCAGCAGTCTACAGGGTTGGAGCTACGAGCAGTACTTC. This translates into CASSLQGWSYEQYF.

The chain links TRBV10-3 to TRBJ2-7; 9 bases line up with TRBD1. CDR1 and CDR2 from the germline V gene are ENHRY and SYGVKD. V lost 2 bases to trimming and J lost 5 bases; unmatched junction nucleotides: 7. The CDR3 is 15 amino acids. The CDR3 bases are TGTGCCATCAGTGAGCCGGGACAGGGAGTCCACGAGCAGTACTTC. It yields the protein CAISEPGQGVHEQYF.

The chain uses TRBV6-5 and TRBJ1-1; D remains ambiguous. The CDR3 contains 12 residues. The V gene's germline CDR1 is MNHEY and CDR2 SVGAGI. Trimming cost V 4 bases and J 8 bases, with 11 bases left between them. The CDR3 DNA is TGTGCCAGCAGTTCCTACCCATCCGAAGCTTTCTTT. Encoded protein: CASSSYPSEAFF.

Comments on this clone: One end of the junction does not line up with germline, which may come from a read error. The gene calls are TRBV11-2 and TRBJ2-7; possibly TRBD1 for D (6 bases). Looked up from germline, CDR1 is SGHAT and CDR2 is FQNNGV. The CDR3 contains 12 residues. DNA of the CDR3: TGTGCCAGCAGCTTAGTAGGGCAGGGGTTAGACTTC. Its protein is CASSLVGQGLDF.

This chain joins TRBV19 and TRBJ1-5; 11 bases line up with TRBD1. Germline CDR1 LNHDA, CDR2 SQIVND (reference sequence). CDR3 length equals 18 residues. After removal of 4 bases from V and 0 bases from J, the junction contained 8 bases not matched to a gene. The CDR3 nucleotides are TGTGCCAGTAGTAGGGGGACAGGGGGAACCTTTAGCAATCAGCCCCAGCATTTT. It is translated as CASSRGTGGTFSNQPQHF.

The V gene is TRBV28, the J gene TRBJ2-5, with 9 nucleotides matching TRBD2. After removal of 5 bases from V and 6 bases from J, the junction contained 13 bases not matched to a gene. The germline gives CDR1 MDHEN, CDR2 SYDVKM. The length of the CDR3 is 16 residues. CDR3 residues: CASSPPGGGARKTQYF. CDR3 nucleotide sequence: TGTGCCAGCAGTCCGCCGGGCGGGGGGGCCAGAAAGACCCAGTACTTC.

In nucleotides, the CDR3 is TGTGCCAGCAGCGCAGACAGGGACACCTACGAGCAGTACTTC. Protein: CASSADRDTYEQYF. V is TRBV9 and J is TRBJ2-7; 7 positions match TRBD1. Trimming took 3 bases from V and 2 from J; bases not matched to a gene: 5. The CDR3 is 14 amino acids. Germline CDR1 SGDLS, CDR2 YYNGEE. The whole variable domain, remainder taken from reference TRBV9 and TRBJ2-7, is DSGVTQTPKHLITATGQRVTLRCSPRSGDLSVYWYQQSLDQGLQFLIQYYNGEERAKGNILERFSAQQFPDLHSELNLSSLELGDSALYFCASSADRDTYEQYFGPGTRLTVT.

The chain carries TRBV15 and TRBJ2-2; D not resolved. The V end lost 6 bases, the J end lost 4 bases, and 12 bases lay between the germline ends. The CDR3 runs to 14 residues. Germline CDR1 LNHNV, CDR2 YYDKDF (reference sequence). The CDR3 DNA follows: TGTGCCACCAGGACCCCCTGGGGCACCGGGGAGCTGTTTTTT. The encoded protein is CATRTPWGTGELFF. Variable domain in full (rest from reference TRBV15 and TRBJ2-2): DAMVIQNPRYQVTQFGKPVTLSCSQTLNHNVMYWYQQKSSQAPKLLFHYYDKDFNNEADTPDNFQSRRPNTSFCFLDIRSPGLGDTAMYLCATRTPWGTGELFFGEGSRLTVL.

V usage is TRBV5-4 and J usage is TRBJ1-5, with 8 bases that match TRBD1. Germline V gives CDR1 SGHNT, CDR2 YYREEE (reference sequence). V was pared by 4 bases and J by 7 bases, with 7 bases of the junction left unmatched. The CDR3 is 14 amino acids. DNA of the CDR3: TGTGCCAGCAGCCCAGGGGGCGCCGGGCAGCCCCAGCATTTT. Its translation is CASSPGGAGQPQHF.

The rearrangement uses TRBV7-9 and TRBJ1-1; maybe TRBD1 (5 bases). This CDR3 spans 13 amino acids. Germline V gene data show CDR1 as SEHNR and CDR2 as FQNEAQ (reference sequence). Trimming stripped 2 bases from V and 5 bases from J, with 9 bases between. For the CDR3, the DNA is TGTGCCAGCAGCTTAATCGGGGGAACTGAAGCTTTCTTT. Encoded protein: CASSLIGGTEAFF.

Remarks on this clone: At the DNA level, this CDR3 is encoded by other sequences in the same sample as well. The chain is built from TRBV6-5 and TRBJ1-4, with D tentatively TRBD1 (6 bases). The germline V and J ends were trimmed by 5 bases and 0 bases, with 7 bases remaining between them. Germline V CDR1 and CDR2: MNHEY, SVGAGI. This CDR3 has 14 amino acids. CDR3 coding DNA: TGTGCCAGCAGTAGGACAGCAACTAATGAAAAACTGTTTTTT. As protein: CASSRTATNEKLFF.

The chain recombines TRBV7-9 with TRBJ2-3; tentatively, D is TRBD2 (5 bases). V dropped 1 base and J dropped 8 bases, with 16 bases sitting between them. Germline CDR1 SEHNR, CDR2 FQNEAQ (reference sequence). The CDR3 has 15 amino acids. The DNA of the CDR3 is TGTGCCAGCAGCTTAGTACCTGCGTCGGAGGTTACGCAGTATTTT. As protein: CASSLVPASEVTQYF.

The genes are TRBV4-1 and TRBJ2-3; no clear D gene. CDR1 is MGHRA, CDR2 YSYEKL, per germline. This CDR3 spans 15 amino acids. The germline V and J ends were trimmed by 2 bases and 6 bases, with 15 bases remaining between them. The CDR3 coding sequence is TGCGCCAGCAGCCAAAGCTTACCGCAAGCGGATACGCAGTATTTT. This encodes CASSQSLPQADTQYF.

The chain recombines TRBV7-2 with TRBJ2-7; D call uncertain. The CDR3 has 14 amino acids. The ends were cut back, 1 base at V and 6 bases at J, with 13 bases in the middle. CDR1 is SGHTA and CDR2 is FQGNSA in the germline V gene. This CDR3 reads CASSLVGIQIEQYF. CDR3 DNA sequence: TGTGCCAGCAGCTTAGTGGGCATTCAGATCGAGCAGTACTTC.

The V gene is TRBV7-2, the J gene TRBJ2-1; D gene ambiguous. V lost 1 base and J 5 bases, leaving 12 bases between the germline ends. In germline, CDR1 is SGHTA, CDR2 FQGNSA. The length of the CDR3 is 15 residues. The CDR3 DNA reads TGTGCCAGCAGCTTAGTCGGAAGAGGACACAATGAGCAGTTCTTC. The encoded protein is CASSLVGRGHNEQFF.

CDR3 nucleotide sequence: TGTGCCTGGACGAGGAGGGAGGGGGCTGAAGCTTTCTTT. It encodes CAWTRREGAEAFF. The chain uses TRBV30 and TRBJ1-1; the D gene is possibly TRBD1 (6 bases). Germline values: CDR1 GTSNPN, CDR2 SVGIG (reference sequence). The CDR3 sequence is 13 residues long. The V gene lost 4 bases and the J gene lost 6 bases, with 15 bases spanning the gap.